This passage covers 8 T cell receptor beta chains from one sample sequenced in a study of cytomegalovirus exposure and HLA in healthy donors. PCR involved 60 Vbeta and 13 Jbeta primers. This table comes from immunoSEQ multiplex PCR, and its TCRdb copy is limited to in-frame clones, with some not included. The table shows more than 45,000 clones, with 60% to 80% occurring only once. The sequenced sample consisted of PBMCs. The receptors shown here come from a woman aged 40 to 55 in good health and CMV-seropositive.

This chain uses TRBV27 with TRBJ2-2; D gene uncertain. Germline lookup yields CDR1 MNHEY and CDR2 SMNVEV (reference sequence). CDR3 size: 12 residues. Trimming took 3 bases from V and 5 from J, leaving 4 bases between them. The CDR3 sequence is CASSLTTGELFF. As DNA, the CDR3 is TGTGCCAGCAGTTTGACTACCGGGGAGCTGTTTTTT.

A few counts support this clone. The V gene is TRBV7-3, the J gene TRBJ1-2, with D maybe TRBD1 (5 bases). Trimming removed 5 bases from V and 7 bases from J, with 17 bases in between. Germline V gene lookup returns CDR1 SGHTA and CDR2 FQGTGA. This CDR3 is 14 amino acids long. As DNA, the CDR3 is TGTGCCAGCAGCAAAGGGGCGGACCCCAGTGGCTACACCTTC. It translates to CASSKGADPSGYTF.

V is TRBV6-1 and J is TRBJ1-5; 7 bases are a match to TRBD1. Losses at the gene ends were 1 base for V and 5 bases for J; bases not matched to a gene: 11. Germline CDR1 and CDR2: MNHNS and SASEGT. The CDR3 has 17 amino acids. Here the CDR3 DNA reads TGTGCCAGCAGTGAAGAGTTACAGGGGAGAGGGGATCAGCCCCAGCATTTT. Amino acid sequence: CASSEELQGRGDQPQHF.

There are a few counts of this clone. The chain employs TRBV5-1 and TRBJ1-2, with D tentatively TRBD1 (5 bases). The CDR3 has 13 residues. V was shortened by 4 bases and J by 3 bases, with 10 bases between the two germline ends. The germline gives CDR1 SGHRS, CDR2 YFSETQ. CDR3 sequence (DNA): TGCGCCAGCAGCCCAGGACAAGACTATGGCTACACCTTC. Its protein product is CASSPGQDYGYTF.

The chain carries TRBV7-2 and TRBJ1-6; 8 nucleotides align to TRBD1. CDR3 length: 15 amino acids. The V and J ends lost 1 base and 6 bases, in that order; junction bases with no gene match: 2. In germline, CDR1 is SGHTA, CDR2 FQGNSA. CDR3 in DNA: TGTGCCAGCAGCTTAGGGACAGGGAGTAATTCACCCCTCCACTTT. Protein sequence: CASSLGTGSNSPLHF.

The V and J genes are TRBV15 and TRBJ2-3; 12 nucleotides align to TRBD2. The CDR3 consists of 16 residues. Germline-derived CDR1 and CDR2 are LNHNV and YYDKDF (reference sequence). Losses at the gene ends were 3 bases for V and 0 bases for J; bases not matched to a gene: 1. The CDR3 DNA follows: TGTGCCACCAGCAGGACTAGCGGGGGAAGCACAGATACGCAGTATTTT. Its translation is CATSRTSGGSTDTQYF.

The chain uses TRBV27 and TRBJ1-2, with TRBD1 identical over 7 bases. Unmatched junction bases numbered 7, after V lost 5 bases and J lost 4 bases. CDR3 length: 14 amino acids. The germline V gene has CDR1 MNHEY and CDR2 SMNVEV (reference sequence). The CDR3 loop reads CASSPTGAGYGYTF. CDR3 coding DNA: TGTGCCAGCAGTCCAACAGGGGCGGGCTATGGCTACACCTTC.

This clone was picked up a small number of times. The gene calls are TRBV30 and TRBJ1-2, with D maybe TRBD1 (5 bases). This CDR3 is 12 amino acids long. CDR1 is GTSNPN and CDR2 is SVGIG in the germline V gene (reference sequence). V shed 7 bases and J shed 3 bases, with 12 bases lying between them. The CDR3 loop is CASDGGDYGYTF. The CDR3 DNA reads as TGTGCCTCTGACGGGGGGGACTATGGCTACACCTTC.